This TCR beta chain appears in the sequencing data of a study of blood T cell repertoires in COVID-19. Across the study: From the United States, Italy and Spain came samples of acute and convalescent COVID-19. T cells, B-cell-depleted T cells, or PBMCs provided the cDNA or gDNA that served as material.

Researchers sorted participants into cohorts using their self-reported clinical history. TCRdb keeps only in-frame clones here, not all; method: immunoSEQ multiplex PCR. The profile covers under 200,000 clones, with 84% appearing a single time and about an eighth taken by the ten largest. The clonotype was recovered from a man in his fifties who had recovered from COVID-19. Specimen: PBMCs or T cells enriched from blood (not recorded which).

As DNA, the CDR3 is TGCGCCAGCAGCCAAGTCGAGGGGGCACGGGGCTACACCTTC. It encodes CASSQVEGARGYTF. The rearrangement uses TRBV4-1 and TRBJ1-2; 7 bases are shared with TRBD1. The CDR3 totals 14 residues. Germline V lookup: CDR1 MGHRA, CDR2 YSYEKL. The V segment lost 1 base and the J segment 8 bases; nucleotides outside the gene matches: 7.